This passage covers 8 T cell receptor beta chains from one sample sequenced in a study of T cell repertoires in cytomegalovirus infection. MiXCR was run by TCRdb on the reads, yielding one entry per CDR3 protein. The table lists about 24,000 distinct CDR3 sequences, about 22% of them singletons, with 91% in the top ten. No antigens are known for them. Sequences were derived from CD8+ T cells from cultured PBMCs, sampled from culture after CMV antigen stimulation. The source of these receptors is a human donor in good health (CMV status not recorded). Some clones in this sample may be carry-over from other donors' samples.

This rearrangement joins TRBV5-4 to TRBJ2-1; 9 bases align to TRBD1. The J segment lost 6 bases and the V segment lost 3 bases, leaving 16 bases of the junction unmatched. The CDR3 length is 18 residues. CDR1 SGHNT and CDR2 YYREEE come from the germline V gene (reference sequence). Written as DNA, the CDR3 is TGTGCCAGCAGCTATTGGGACAGGGTGCTCGAAGGGGGCAATGAGCAGTTCTTC. Amino acids: CASSYWDRVLEGGNEQFF.

The chain combines TRBV27 with TRBJ2-7, with D perhaps TRBD2 (6 bases). V lost 5 bases, J lost 6 bases, and 17 bases lay in between. The germline gives CDR1 MNHEY, CDR2 SMNVEV (reference sequence). This CDR3 comprises 14 residues. The CDR3 sequence: CASSVGREAFEQYF. CDR3 bases: TGTGCCAGCAGTGTGGGCAGGGAGGCGTTCGAGCAGTACTTC.

Ten or more counts support this clonotype. This chain joins TRBV7-2 and TRBJ2-3, with 7 bases aligning to TRBD2. This CDR3 is 15 amino acids long. V was pared by 1 base and J by 0 bases, with 1 base of the junction left unmatched. The V gene's germline CDR1 is SGHTA and CDR2 FQGNSA. In DNA form, the CDR3 reads TGTGCCAGCAGCTTAGTTAGCGGGAGCACAGATACGCAGTATTTT. It specifies CASSLVSGSTDTQYF.

This clonotype was detected only a few times. The rearrangement links TRBV7-9 to TRBJ2-5; a possible D gene is TRBD2 (5 bases). This CDR3 has 16 amino acids. V lost 5 bases, J lost 5 bases, and 21 bases lay in between. Germline CDR1 and CDR2: SEHNR and FQNEAQ (reference sequence). In nucleotides, the CDR3 is TGTGCCAGCAGCGCCCGGGAAAGGGTCTGGTCGGAGACCCAGTACTTC. As protein: CASSARERVWSETQYF.

This clonotype was seen a few times. The junction and the germline gene differ at one end; a read error may be behind it. V is TRBV28 and J is TRBJ2-5; D is possibly TRBD1 (8 bases). CDR3 length equals 13 residues. Germline CDR1 and CDR2: MDHEN and SYDVKM. CDR3 sequence reads: CASSLGDSQGGDF. The CDR3 coding sequence is TGTGCCAGCAGTTTGGGGGACTCACAGGGGGGGGACTTC.

A few counts support this clonotype. The rearrangement uses TRBV6-2 or TRBV6-3 and TRBJ1-5; maybe TRBD1 (5 bases). Trimming shortened V by 1 base and J by 4 bases, and 8 bases separated the two germline ends. The CDR3 is 14 residues long. Germline values: CDR1 MNHEY, CDR2 SVGEGT. This CDR3 is CASSYYGGNQPQHF. Here the CDR3 DNA reads TGTGCCAGCAGTTACTATGGGGGAAATCAGCCCCAGCATTTT.

This clonotype has a count of ten or more. The chain has TRBV5-6 and TRBJ2-2; 9 bases fit TRBD2. This CDR3 spans 15 amino acids. J gave up 5 bases and V 0 bases, and 2 bases lay outside the gene matches. Germline CDR1 and CDR2: SGHDT and YYEEEE. The CDR3 DNA follows: TGTGCCAGCAGCTTGGGCCTAGCGGGGACCGGGGAGCTGTTTTTT. Residues: CASSLGLAGTGELFF.

The sample holds many counts of this clonotype. The chain employs TRBV6-1 and TRBJ1-1; D uncertain. CDR3 length: 16 residues. CDR1 is MNHNS, CDR2 SASEGT, per germline. The V and J ends lost 0 bases and 0 bases respectively, with 11 bases between them. CDR3 region: CASSEAVEGLNTEAFF. Written as DNA, the CDR3 is TGTGCCAGCAGTGAAGCGGTGGAGGGTTTGAACACTGAAGCTTTCTTT.